The present T cell receptor (beta chain) was sequenced within a study of response to subunit inactivated influenza vaccine. Study-level points and caveats: Authors suggested each seasonal influenza vaccination recruits few new T cells.

The V and J ends lost 7 bases and 5 bases respectively, with 10 bases between them. The CDR3 has 12 residues. MiXCR was run by TCRdb on the RT-PCR reads, yielding one entry per CDR3 protein. Altogether roughly 570,000 distinct CDR3 sequences are present, 12% to 15% being singletons, with the ten largest covering around 10%. This clonotype was seen a few times. Its antigen remains unidentified. The source material was PBMCs from blood, sampled about 12 days after vaccination. This receptor was obtained from a man aged 45-60 years who received an inactivated influenza vaccine. The chain carries TRBV12-3 or TRBV12-4 and TRBJ2-3; unclear D gene. CDR3 sequence reads: CASTIFGDTQYF. The DNA for the CDR3 is TGTGCCAGCACCATTTTCGGAGATACGCAGTATTTT.